This record looks at one T cell receptor beta chain sequence and its context. Its antigen remains unidentified. This specimen comes from a study of CXCR3-negative and CXCR3-positive naive CD8 T cells (dated by TCRdb to 2018 to 2020). Background on the whole study: In total, approximately 140 million TRB reads were obtained, which works out to roughly 1.5 +/- 0.3 million reads per library. Diversity and physicochemical repertoire analyses were performed on about 12 donors pooled from two independent experiments. Naive subsets from about five donors and memory cells from 3 donors were included in the TRBV-TRBJ cluster analysis.

The CDR3 runs 15 residues from the cysteine to the phenylalanine. The coding DNA is unavailable. From a lookup of the germline V gene (reference sequence), CDR1 and CDR2 are LNHDA and SQIVND. Instrument used: NextSeq 550. The Human TCR Profiling Kit (MiLaboratory) was used to make UMI-labeled 5' RACE TRB cDNA libraries. The full amount of extracted RNA was used for cDNA synthesis, and the full amount of resulting cDNA was used for PCR amplification. Libraries were prepared in parallel with an identical number of PCR cycles. The published analysis was carried out like this. With a requirement of at least two reads per UMI, MIGEC and MiXCR extracted about 50,000 +/- 10,000 unique UMI-labeled TRB cDNA molecules per library. On average, each library contained 40,000 +/- 10,000 functional in-frame TRB CDR3 nucleotide clonotypes without stop codons. After each sample was downsampled to 5000 UMI-labeled TRB molecules, VDJtools was used to calculate diversity metrics such as normalized Shannon-Wiener and Chao1. Clonotype-size-weighted physicochemical properties of the central five CDR3 residues (interaction energy, strength, volume and Kidera factor 4) were computed in VDJtools. Following TCRdb reprocessing, every CDR3 protein sequence forms one entry, and DNA is not provided. V and J calls and clone size were set by TCRdb, not the authors. Per the sample table, the count is 100,000 to 150,000 distinct CDR3 sequences. The ten most abundant clones make up roughly 0.29% of the sample.

Here is what the overall study found, with its caveats: Comparably high repertoire diversity was found in both naive subsets, whereas much lower repertoire diversity was found in memory CD8+ T cells. CXCR3 expression partially decreased after cryopreservation, so most assays used freshly isolated PBMCs. Because surface CD5, which is linked to self-reactivity in mice, was comparable between the naive subsets, TCR interaction strength was also inferred from TRB CDR3 physicochemical properties. TRB CDR3s from CXCR3-positive naive cells showed higher hydrophobicity (lower Kidera factor 4), lower energy, and higher strength and volume indices than CXCR3-negative naive cells. Similar TRBV-TRBJ usage was shown by naive CXCR3-negative and CXCR3-positive cells from the same donor, whereas distinct patterns were shown by memory cells.

For every CD8+ T cell subset, over 250,000 cells were flow-sorted straight into RLT lysis buffer, and each subset was sorted in triplicate. To keep memory contaminants out, a stringent definition of naive CD8+ T cells was applied: CD45RO-CCR7+CD27+CD95-. Peripheral blood mononuclear cells were isolated from buffy coats by standard density gradient centrifugation. A FACSAria III was used to flow-sort naive CD8+ T cells into CXCR3-negative and CXCR3-positive populations. An RNeasy Mini Kit was used to extract total RNA from the sorted cells. Sequencing was performed on naive CXCR3- CD8+ T cells from blood. The sample's cell subset or site, from its label and the paper: CD45RO-CCR7+CD27+CD95- naive CD8+ T cells lacking CXCR3 (TNR3-). Recombination connected TRBV19 to TRBJ2-3; TCRdb reports TRBD2, a call that lacks DNA to check it against. The receptor was isolated from a human donor in good health. Some clones in this sample may be carry-over from other donors' samples. CDR3 protein: CASTRESVLTDTQYF.